Listed below are T cell receptor beta chains from one sample, sequenced in a study of blood T cell repertoires in COVID-19. Method: immunoSEQ multiplex PCR; TCRdb's copy keeps in-frame clones and lacks some. The data show some 87,000 clones, more than 60% seen once. The sequenced sample was peripheral blood. The receptors here all came from a woman older than 75 with active or convalescent COVID-19. The CDR3 runs from the conserved cysteine through the conserved F or W. D genes are given only for firm matches. Not all rows give a size; the values are once, few, many and, for expanded clones, a class.

V gene	D gene	clone size	J gene	CDR3 length	CDR3 DNA	CDR3 protein
TRBV4-1	NA	many	TRBJ2-5	14	TGCGCCAGCAGCCAAGGGGCGGGCCAAGAGACCCAGTACTTC	CASSQGAGQETQYF
TRBV10-1	NA	NA	TRBJ2-2	13	TGCGCCAGCAGTGAGGGGGCCACCGGGGAGCTGTTTTTT	CASSEGATGELFF
TRBV3-1/TRBV3-2	NA	NA	TRBJ2-3	16	TGTGCCAGCAGCCAAGTAACCTCCTCACGGGCAGATACGCAGTATTTT	CASSQVTSSRADTQYF
TRBV30	NA	few	TRBJ1-6	12	TGTGCCTGCCGGTTCTATAATTCACCCCTCCACTTT	CACRFYNSPLHF
TRBV28	NA	NA	TRBJ1-1	14	TGTGCCAGCAGTTTAATGAGGGAGAACACTGAAGCTTTCTTT	CASSLMRENTEAFF
TRBV6-5	NA	NA	TRBJ2-4	14	TGTGCCAGCAGTTCCCGGACAGTCGGAAACATTCAGTACTTC	CASSSRTVGNIQYF
TRBV10-2	TRBD2	NA	TRBJ2-3	14	TGCGCCAGCAGTGAGAGCGGGGGGGCAGATACGCAGTATTTT	CASSESGGADTQYF
TRBV7-9	NA	NA	TRBJ2-1	13	TGTGCCAGCAGCCGGGGATTCTACAATGAGCAGTTCTTC	CASSRGFYNEQFF
TRBV24-1	NA	NA	TRBJ2-1	14	TGTGCCACCAGTGCCTACCCCTTTAACAATGAGCAGTTCTTC	CATSAYPFNNEQFF
TRBV28	TRBD1	NA	TRBJ1-2	14	TGTGCCAGCAGTTTAACAGGGGCTTCCTATGGCTACACCTTC	CASSLTGASYGYTF
TRBV6-6	NA	NA	TRBJ2-7	14	TGTGCCAGCAGTTACGCGCAGGGGGGAGTCGAGCAGTACTTC	CASSYAQGGVEQYF
TRBV9	TRBD1	NA	TRBJ1-5	15	TGTGCCAGCAGCCGGGACAGGGATCGAAATCAGCCCCAGCATTTT	CASSRDRDRNQPQHF
TRBV19	NA	NA	TRBJ1-1	12	TGTGCCAGTTCCCGGTTTAACACTGAAGCTTTCTTT	CASSRFNTEAFF
TRBV7-2	TRBD1	NA	TRBJ2-3	17	TGTGCCAGCAGCTTAGTTTTTGGACAGGGGATCACAGATACGCAGTATTTT	CASSLVFGQGITDTQYF
TRBV19	NA	once	TRBJ1-1	15	TGTGCCAGTAGTATAGGGCTAGGCGGGTCGACTGAAGCTTTCTTT	CASSIGLGGSTEAFF
TRBV4-3	NA	few	TRBJ2-2	17	TGCGCCAGCAGCCAAGTCTTTGAGGGGGGGGACACCGGGGAGCTGTTTTTT	CASSQVFEGGDTGELFF
TRBV19	NA	NA	TRBJ2-7	14	TGTGCCAGTAGTATTGGGCCAGGGGCCTACGAGCAGTACTTC	CASSIGPGAYEQYF
TRBV7-9	TRBD1	once	TRBJ1-4	14	TGTGCCAGCAGCCTGGGACAGGGAGGGGAAAAACTGTTTTTT	CASSLGQGGEKLFF
TRBV6-2/TRBV6-3	TRBD1	NA	TRBJ2-1	14	TGTGCCAGCAGTCGTCCCGGGACAGGTTCGAGGCAGTTCTTC	CASSRPGTGSRQFF
TRBV28	NA	NA	TRBJ1-5	20	TGTGCCAGCAGTTTTTCCGACCTTAGGGCAGGGAGGTTTGGTGATCAGCCCCAGCATTTT	CASSFSDLRAGRFGDQPQHF
TRBV7-8	NA	NA	TRBJ1-3	15	TGTGCCAGCAGCTTAAGCCGAGGAGCTGGAAACACCATATATTTT	CASSLSRGAGNTIYF
TRBV29-1	NA	NA	TRBJ1-4	12	TGCAGCGCAGGGGCAACTAATGAAAAACTGTTTTTT	CSAGATNEKLFF
TRBV3-1/TRBV3-2	NA	NA	TRBJ2-5	15	TGTGCCAGCAGCGTCGACTCGAATCCGGTGCAGACCCAGTACTTC	CASSVDSNPVQTQYF
TRBV29-1	NA	NA	TRBJ1-1	12	TGCAGCGTCGAAAATGAGTACACTGAAGCTTTCTTT	CSVENEYTEAFF
TRBV7-8	TRBD1	NA	TRBJ1-4	15	TGTGCCAGCAGCTTAGTAGGGGGCCGGCCAAGGGAACTGTTTTTT	CASSLVGGRPRELFF
TRBV28	NA	NA	TRBJ1-2	14	TGTGCCAGCAGTCCATTGCGGGGGGTATTCGGCTACACCTTC	CASSPLRGVFGYTF
TRBV27	TRBD1	NA	TRBJ1-1	14	TGTGCCAGCAGTTCCCCCGGGACAGGGAGAGGAGCTTTCTTT	CASSSPGTGRGAFF
TRBV6-5	NA	few	TRBJ1-5	14	TGTGCCAGCAGCGTCACAGATAGCAATCAGCCCCAGCATTTT	CASSVTDSNQPQHF
TRBV6-5	NA	NA	TRBJ1-4	12	TGTGCCAGCAGGGCGCGGAATGAAAAACTGTTTTTT	CASRARNEKLFF
TRBV11-3	NA	once	TRBJ1-2	13	TGTGCCAGCAGCTTAAGAACGGGCTATGGCTACACCTTC	CASSLRTGYGYTF
TRBV5-1	TRBD1	NA	TRBJ2-7	14	TGCGCCAGCAGCTCCCCAGGACAGGGGACCGAGCAGTACTTC	CASSSPGQGTEQYF
TRBV15	NA	few	TRBJ1-4	13	TGTGCCACCAGCAAGAGGCCTAATGAAAAACTGTTTTTT	CATSKRPNEKLFF
TRBV30	NA	NA	TRBJ1-5	15	TGTGCCTGGAGTGGGGTGGGAGGGGCAACCCAGCCCCAGCATTTT	CAWSGVGGATQPQHF
TRBV6-2/TRBV6-3	TRBD1	NA	TRBJ1-5	18	TGTGCCAGCAGTTACTCGCAGGGGGCGGGTTCGGGCAATCAGCCCCAGCATTTT	CASSYSQGAGSGNQPQHF
TRBV7-7	TRBD1	NA	TRBJ2-5	13	TGTGCTAGCAGCCGGGACAGGGGTGAGACCCAGTACTTC	CASSRDRGETQYF
TRBV9	NA	NA	TRBJ2-3	14	TGTGCCAGCAGCGCCCGGACTAATACAGATACGCAGTATTTT	CASSARTNTDTQYF
TRBV7-2	NA	NA	TRBJ1-3	12	TGTGCCAGCAGCCCCTCATCGGGCACCATATATTTT	CASSPSSGTIYF
TRBV3-1/TRBV3-2	NA	few	TRBJ1-6	20	TGTGCCAGCAGCCAAGACCCAAGATCGGGATTAGGGTCACGGAGTTCACCCCTCCACTTT	CASSQDPRSGLGSRSSPLHF
TRBV4-3	TRBD1	NA	TRBJ1-1	15	TGCGCCAGCAGCCAAGAAAAGACAGGGGGGACTGAAGCTTTCTTT	CASSQEKTGGTEAFF
TRBV4-3	NA	NA	TRBJ2-7	14	TGCGCCAGCAGCCAAGAGCCAGGTTACTACGAGCAGTACTTC	CASSQEPGYYEQYF
TRBV12-5	NA	NA	TRBJ2-2	14	TGTGCTAGTGTCCCTTCCTCGAACACCGGGGAGCTGTTTTTT	CASVPSSNTGELFF
TRBV30	TRBD1	NA	TRBJ1-1	14	TGTGCCTGGAGTCCCAGGGGGCTGTACACTGAAGCTTTCTTT	CAWSPRGLYTEAFF
TRBV6-5	TRBD1	few	TRBJ2-7	15	TGTGCCAGCAGTTCCGACAGGGGCACCTCCTACGAGCAGTACTTC	CASSSDRGTSYEQYF
TRBV30	NA	NA	TRBJ1-1	12	TGTGCCTGGGTTGTACCGGGCACTGAAGCTTTCTTT	CAWVVPGTEAFF
TRBV30	TRBD1	few	TRBJ2-2	17	TGTGCCTGGATGGGATTCGCCGGGACAGAGAACACCGGGGAGCTGTTTTTT	CAWMGFAGTENTGELFF
TRBV6-4	TRBD2	once	TRBJ2-2	17	TGTGCCAGCAGTGATTCCGCGAGCGGGGGGGAAACCGGGGAGCTGTTTTTT	CASSDSASGGETGELFF
TRBV7-8	NA	NA	TRBJ1-4	15	TGTGCCAGCAGCTTACAGGGCAAGGGTAATGAAAAACTGTTTTTT	CASSLQGKGNEKLFF
TRBV6-2/TRBV6-3	TRBD1	few	TRBJ2-6	19	TGTGCCAGCAGTTGGCAGGCGGGACAGGGGTACTCTGGGGCCAACGTCCTGACTTTC	CASSWQAGQGYSGANVLTF
TRBV6-5	TRBD1	NA	TRBJ2-5	15	TGTGCCAGCAGCTTACAGGGGGTACCCCAAGAGACCCAGTACTTC	CASSLQGVPQETQYF
TRBV6-1	NA	NA	TRBJ1-2	13	TGTGCCAGCAGTGAACAGGGCACCTATGGCTACACCTTC	CASSEQGTYGYTF
TRBV7-2	NA	NA	TRBJ2-7	13	TGTGCCAGCAGCGTCTCGAGCTCCTACGAGCAGTACTTC	CASSVSSSYEQYF
TRBV19	NA	NA	TRBJ2-3	14	TGTGCCAGTAGTATGGGAGGCTCGGCAGATACGCAGTATTTT	CASSMGGSADTQYF